Sequencing of this T cell receptor (beta chain) was carried out in a study of siplizumab effects on memory and regulatory T cells. Whole-study findings and limits: Among alloreactive clones, only a minor fraction mapped to unstimulated subsets. Naive-or-memory phenotypes were unassignable for roughly 75-95% of proliferating CD4+ or CD8+ clones.

TCRdb's copy holds only in-frame clones and misses some; the assay was immunoSEQ multiplex PCR. The sample has some 120,000 clones; about 94% are singletons. Deletions cut 0 bases from V and 4 bases from J, with 3 bases between. CDR3 size: 12 residues. Per the germline V gene, CDR1 is LNHDA and CDR2 is SQIVND (reference sequence). With regard to this clone: Antigen unknown.

The rearrangement links TRBV19 to TRBJ2-5; D ambiguous. The clonotype comes from a human donor in good health. Specimen: non-Treg CD4+ T cells sorted from blood. Here the CDR3 DNA reads TGTGCCAGTAGTATAGAAGGAGAGACCCAGTACTTC. It specifies CASSIEGETQYF.